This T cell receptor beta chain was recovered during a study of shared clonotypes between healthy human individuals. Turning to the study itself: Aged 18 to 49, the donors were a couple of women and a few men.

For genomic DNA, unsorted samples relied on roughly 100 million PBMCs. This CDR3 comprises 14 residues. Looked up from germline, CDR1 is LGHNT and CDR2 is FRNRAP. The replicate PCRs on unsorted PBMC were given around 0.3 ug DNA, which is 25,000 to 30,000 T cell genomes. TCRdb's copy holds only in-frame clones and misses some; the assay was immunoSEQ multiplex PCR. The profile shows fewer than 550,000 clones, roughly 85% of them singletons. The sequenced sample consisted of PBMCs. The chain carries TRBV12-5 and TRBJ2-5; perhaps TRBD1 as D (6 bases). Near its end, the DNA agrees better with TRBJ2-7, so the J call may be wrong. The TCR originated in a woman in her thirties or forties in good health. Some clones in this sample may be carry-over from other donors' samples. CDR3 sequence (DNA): TGTGCTAGTGGTTTGAGACAGGTTTCCTACGAGCAGTACTTC. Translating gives CASGLRQVSYEQYF.